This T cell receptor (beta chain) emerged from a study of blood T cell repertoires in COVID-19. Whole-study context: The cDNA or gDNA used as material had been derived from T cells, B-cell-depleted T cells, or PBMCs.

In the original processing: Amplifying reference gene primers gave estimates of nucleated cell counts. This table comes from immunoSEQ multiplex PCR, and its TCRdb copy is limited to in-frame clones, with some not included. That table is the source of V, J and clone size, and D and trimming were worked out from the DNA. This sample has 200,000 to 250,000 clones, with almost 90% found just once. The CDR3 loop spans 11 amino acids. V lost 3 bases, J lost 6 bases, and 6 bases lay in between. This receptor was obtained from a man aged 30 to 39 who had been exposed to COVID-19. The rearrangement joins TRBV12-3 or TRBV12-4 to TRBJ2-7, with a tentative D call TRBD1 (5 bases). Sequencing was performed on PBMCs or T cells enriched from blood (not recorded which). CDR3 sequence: CASSFGAEQYF. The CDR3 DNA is TGTGCCAGCAGTTTTGGGGCCGAGCAGTACTTC.